These 32 T cell receptor beta chains originate from one sample sequenced in a study of spatial heterogeneity in lung cancer. The time point: sample taken at primary tumor resection. MiXCR, run by TCRdb on the 5' RACE reads, gives a single entry per CDR3 protein. The sample lists 9,500 to 11,000 distinct CDR3 sequences, 7.9% occurring once. The study, taken as a whole, reports: Tracking of tumor mutation counts was seen in expanded intratumoral alpha and beta TCR counts.

No antigens are known for them. This specimen was lung tumor tissue, taken at surgery. The source is a female donor with early-stage non-small cell lung cancer.

A few counts support this clonotype. The chain carries TRBV7-7 and TRBJ2-5; either TRBD1 or TRBD2 may supply D (6 bases each). The germline V gene has CDR1 SSHAT and CDR2 FNYEAQ (reference sequence). The CDR3 sequence is 15 residues long. V dropped 1 base and J dropped 3 bases, with 12 bases sitting between them. CDR3 region: CASSLGSGGEETQYF. Here the CDR3 DNA reads TGTGCCAGCAGCTTAGGGTCCGGGGGCGAAGAGACCCAGTACTTC.

This clonotype was recorded at least ten times. V and J are TRBV7-2 and TRBJ2-1, with unresolved D. CDR3 length: 14 amino acids. Germline V gives CDR1 SGHTA, CDR2 FQGNSA. V was pared by 5 bases and J by 0 bases, with 8 bases between. CDR3 DNA sequence: TGTGCCAGCAGCCCCGTCTACTCCTACAATGAGCAGTTCTTC. This codes for CASSPVYSYNEQFF.

This clonotype occurred a few times. J is TRBJ1-3 and V is TRBV5-1, with 9 bases matching TRBD1. Germline V gene lookup returns CDR1 SGHRS and CDR2 YFSETQ. The J segment lost 3 bases and the V segment lost 5 bases, leaving 12 bases of the junction unmatched. The CDR3 totals 17 residues. CDR3 nucleotides: TGCGCCAGCAGATCTGGGACAGGGAGAGGAGGTGGAAACACCATATATTTT. Residues: CASRSGTGRGGGNTIYF. Full variable domain (rest looked up from reference TRBV5-1 and TRBJ1-3): KAGVTQTPRYLIKTRGQQVTLSCSPISGHRSVSWYQQTPGQGLQFLFEYFSETQRNKGNFPGRFSGRQFSNSRSEMNVSTLELGDSALYLCASRSGTGRGGGNTIYFGEGSWLTVV.

This clonotype was counted many times. V is TRBV27 and J is TRBJ2-4; D may be TRBD1 (5 bases). V was cut by 5 bases and J by 1 base, with 18 bases left in between. The CDR3 totals 17 residues. From germline, CDR1 is MNHEY and CDR2 SMNVEV (reference sequence). The CDR3 here is CASSPLQGAGAKNIQYF. In DNA form, the CDR3 reads TGTGCCAGCAGTCCCCTCCAAGGGGCCGGGGCCAAAAACATTCAGTACTTC.

This clonotype was counted many times. The chain joins TRBV5-4 to TRBJ2-5, with D tentatively TRBD2 (6 bases). This CDR3 is 13 amino acids long. Germline loops: CDR1 SGHNT, CDR2 YYREEE (reference sequence). V dropped 2 bases and J dropped 5 bases, with 10 bases sitting between them. DNA of the CDR3: TGTGCCAGCAGCTTCCTAGCGTCGGAGACCCAGTACTTC. It codes for CASSFLASETQYF. The variable domain in full, with the rest retrieved from reference TRBV5-4 and TRBJ2-5, is ETGVTQSPTHLIKTRGQQVTLRCSSQSGHNTVSWYQQALGQGPQFIFQYYREEENGRGNFPPRFSGLQFPNYSSELNVNALELDDSALYLCASSFLASETQYFGPGTRLLVL.

The chain has TRBV11-2 and TRBJ2-7; D remains ambiguous. CDR3 length: 11 residues. The germline gives CDR1 SGHAT, CDR2 FQNNGV. V lost 5 bases and J lost 3, with 5 bases in between. The CDR3 bases are TGTGCCAGCAGCGGGAACTACGAGCAGTACTTC. Its translation is CASSGNYEQYF.

V gene TRBV28 combines with J gene TRBJ1-3, with 9 bases that match TRBD1. CDR1 and CDR2 from the germline V gene are MDHEN and SYDVKM. This CDR3 contains 14 residues. With 3 bases clipped from V and 8 bases from J, the junction kept 5 bases outside the gene matches. CDR3 region: CASSFGTGRHTIYF. The CDR3 nucleotides are TGTGCCAGCAGTTTTGGGACAGGGCGGCACACCATATATTTT.

In its sample, this clonotype was seen many times. This sequence joins TRBV7-2 and TRBJ1-1; D may be TRBD1 (5 bases). This CDR3 comprises 14 residues. V was shortened by 4 bases and J by 11 bases, with 20 bases between the two germline ends. Germline V lookup: CDR1 SGHTA, CDR2 FQGNSA. The CDR3 DNA reads TGTGCCAGCAGCTCAGGGAGCGCTGCGGTGAACGCTTTCTTT. Translation: CASSSGSAAVNAFF.

The CDR3 region is CASWGNTEAFF. The CDR3 DNA sequence: TGTGCCAGCTGGGGCAACACTGAAGCTTTCTTT. This chain joins TRBV27 and TRBJ1-1, with D possibly TRBD1 on 5 matching bases. CDR3 size: 11 residues. Germline CDR1 is MNHEY and CDR2 is SMNVEV (reference sequence). Trimming left V 8 bases short and J 2 bases short, with 6 bases between.

By proportion, this clonotype is medium-sized (0.01 to 0.1%). This chain links TRBV20-1 with TRBJ2-3; possible D gene TRBD2, 6 bases. The V end lost 1 base, the J end lost 4 bases, and 12 bases lay between the germline ends. CDR1 and CDR2 (germline): DFQATT, SNEGSKA (reference sequence). This CDR3 has 14 residues. CDR3 loop: CSARAPTSADTQYF. For the CDR3, the DNA is TGCAGTGCTAGAGCTCCGACTAGTGCAGATACGCAGTATTTT.

The table lists this clonotype with many counts. The rearrangement joins TRBV5-1 to TRBJ2-1; 7 bases line up with TRBD1. The CDR3 has 15 amino acids. V was clipped by 1 base and J by 5 bases; unmatched bases: 6. Germline CDR1 reads SGHRS; CDR2 reads YFSETQ. The CDR3 bases are TGCGCCAGCAGCTTGACGGACAGGTCTAACAATGAGCAGTTCTTC. This codes for CASSLTDRSNNEQFF.

This clonotype came up a few times. This chain's CDR3 is CSAPSTGTYGYTF. As DNA, the CDR3 is TGCAGTGCCCCGTCGACAGGCACCTATGGCTACACCTTC. The chain joins TRBV20-1 to TRBJ1-2; D may be TRBD1 (6 bases). Germline CDR1 DFQATT, CDR2 SNEGSKA (reference sequence). V was trimmed by 6 bases and J by 4 bases, leaving 15 bases between them. There are 13 residues in the CDR3.

In this sample, this clonotype is large (0.1 to 1%). The chain couples TRBV7-3 to TRBJ2-3, with a possible D match to TRBD1 (6 bases). This CDR3 is 15 amino acids long. The V and J ends lost 7 bases and 0 bases respectively, with 14 bases between them. CDR1 and CDR2 (germline): SGHTA, FQGTGA. CDR3 coding DNA: TGTGCCAGCACCATTGGGGGCTCAAGCACAGATACGCAGTATTTT. Its translation is CASTIGGSSTDTQYF.

Ten or more counts support this clonotype. This chain uses TRBV7-3 with TRBJ2-2; D may be TRBD2 (6 bases). The length of the CDR3 is 14 residues. Between the trimmed V and J ends, which lost 5 bases and 5 bases, there was a span of 12 bases. Germline assignment: CDR1 SGHTA and CDR2 FQGTGA. The CDR3 coding sequence is TGTGCCAGCAGCATGGAGGCGGGGACCGGGGAGCTGTTTTTT. Translated: CASSMEAGTGELFF.

Regarding this clonotype: Just one base apart from a much larger clone, this may be a read error. V usage is TRBV5-1 and J usage is TRBJ1-4; D ambiguous. CDR1 is SGHRS and CDR2 is YFSETQ in the germline V gene. There are 14 residues in the CDR3. CDR3 protein: CASSEGGGNVKLFF. CDR3 bases: TGCGCCAGCAGCGAGGGAGGAGGTAATGTAAAACTGTTTTTT.

The table lists this clonotype with many counts. This chain uses TRBV9 with TRBJ2-6; the D gene is possibly TRBD1 (6 bases). Germline V gene lookup returns CDR1 SGDLS and CDR2 YYNGEE. The CDR3 spans 19 residues. Trimming cost V 4 bases and J 0 bases, with 20 bases left between them. CDR3 coding DNA: TGTGCCAGCAGCCGATGGATGGGCAGGGGAAACTCTGGGGCCAACGTCCTGACTTTC. Translation: CASSRWMGRGNSGANVLTF. Full variable domain (remainder filled in from reference TRBV9 and TRBJ2-6): DSGVTQTPKHLITATGQRVTLRCSPRSGDLSVYWYQQSLDQGLQFLIQYYNGEERAKGNILERFSAQQFPDLHSELNLSSLELGDSALYFCASSRWMGRGNSGANVLTFGAGSRLTVL.

A few counts support this clonotype. The V call is TRBV12-3 or TRBV12-4, the J call TRBJ1-4, with D perhaps TRBD1 (6 bases). The CDR3 loop spans 17 amino acids. Trimming pared 2 bases from V and 6 bases from J, leaving 19 bases between. The CDR3 nucleotides read TGTGCCAGCAGTTTAATGCGGGGCGCGAGGGGGTATGAAAAACTGTTTTTT. Protein: CASSLMRGARGYEKLFF.

This clonotype was counted ten times or more. The chain recombines TRBV20-1 with TRBJ1-1, with TRBD1 as a possible D gene (5 bases). Germline CDR1 DFQATT, CDR2 SNEGSKA (reference sequence). This CDR3 contains 13 residues. V shed 3 bases and J shed 3 bases, with 11 bases lying between them. CDR3 sequence (DNA): TGCAGTGCTAGTATGGGGGGGGACACTGAAGCTTTCTTT. Amino acids: CSASMGGDTEAFF.

By share of the sample, this clonotype is medium-sized. The gene calls are TRBV7-9 and TRBJ1-6, with 7 bases lining up with TRBD1. Germline-derived CDR1 and CDR2 are SEHNR and FQNEAQ (reference sequence). The CDR3 is made up of 17 amino acids. With V trimmed by 0 bases and J by 11 bases, 13 bases remained unmatched. CDR3: CASSLAGGDSLRAPLHF. The CDR3 DNA is TGTGCCAGCAGCTTAGCGGGGGGGGACAGCCTTAGGGCACCCCTCCACTTT.

This clonotype rates as medium-sized. The chain recombines TRBV5-4 with TRBJ2-7, with 12 bases aligning to TRBD2. Germline trimming cut 0 bases from V and 3 bases from J; bases unmatched to any gene: 7. This CDR3 comprises 17 residues. CDR1 and CDR2 (germline): SGHNT, YYREEE (reference sequence). CDR3 bases: TGTGCCAGCAGCTTGGACCTAGCGGGGGGGGCCTACTACGAGCAGTACTTC. Protein product: CASSLDLAGGAYYEQYF.

This clonotype was observed many times. The chain links TRBV5-4 to TRBJ1-1; 7 bases align to TRBD1. Germline CDR1 SGHNT, CDR2 YYREEE (reference sequence). Losses at the gene ends were 4 bases for V and 0 bases for J; bases not matched to a gene: 6. CDR3 length: 15 amino acids. The CDR3 region is CASSRRDRLNTEAFF. Written as DNA, the CDR3 is TGTGCCAGCAGCCGACGGGACAGATTGAACACTGAAGCTTTCTTT.

The chain joins TRBV27 to TRBJ2-6, with 8 bases identical to TRBD2. Germline CDR1 MNHEY, CDR2 SMNVEV (reference sequence). V was clipped by 6 bases and J by 1 base; unmatched bases: 14. The CDR3 contains 19 residues. CDR3 in DNA: TGTGCCAGCAGCCTCTCCACACCCCGGGGGGGTTCTGGGGCCAACGTCCTGACTTTC. Its protein is CASSLSTPRGGSGANVLTF. The variable domain in full, with the rest retrieved from reference TRBV27 and TRBJ2-6, is EAQVTQNPRYLITVTGKKLTVTCSQNMNHEYMSWYRQDPGLGLRQIYYSMNVEVTDKGDVPEGYKVSRKEKRNFPLILESPSPNQTSLYFCASSLSTPRGGSGANVLTFGAGSRLTVL.

The chain joins TRBV20-1 to TRBJ2-7; tentatively, D is TRBD1 (6 bases). The CDR3 is 12 amino acids. The V end was cut by 1 base, the J end by 7 bases, with 11 bases between. In germline, CDR1 is DFQATT, CDR2 SNEGSKA (reference sequence). CDR3 DNA sequence: TGCAGTGCTAGAGTACAGGGAGAAGAGCAGTACTTC. It codes for CSARVQGEEQYF.

This clonotype is labeled as medium-sized. The rearrangement uses TRBV30 and TRBJ1-5, with TRBD1 as a possible D gene (6 bases). CDR1 is GTSNPN and CDR2 is SVGIG in the germline V gene (reference sequence). This CDR3 spans 13 amino acids. V lost 1 base to trimming and J lost 4 bases, with 8 bases between them. The CDR3: CAWSAGENQPQHF. CDR3 bases: TGTGCCTGGAGTGCAGGGGAGAATCAGCCCCAGCATTTT.

This clonotype has a count of ten or more. The chain carries TRBV20-1 and TRBJ1-1; no clear D gene. The CDR3 totals 13 residues. Germline CDR1 reads DFQATT; CDR2 reads SNEGSKA (reference sequence). Trimming took off 5 bases at V and 1 base at J, with 11 bases between the two ends. Here the CDR3 reads CSALGEWNTEAFF. The DNA for the CDR3 is TGCAGTGCTCTTGGCGAGTGGAACACTGAAGCTTTCTTT.

This clonotype showed up many times. V gene TRBV7-2 combines with J gene TRBJ2-1; D gene unclear. This CDR3 has 14 residues. Germline V CDR1 and CDR2: SGHTA, FQGNSA. The V end lost 2 bases, the J end lost 8 bases, and 13 bases lay between the germline ends. CDR3 region: CASSLTDSADEQFF. The CDR3 DNA sequence: TGTGCCAGCAGCTTAACAGATTCTGCGGATGAGCAGTTCTTC.

The V call is TRBV29-1, the J call TRBJ2-2; TRBD2 matches 9 bases. CDR3 size: 13 residues. Germline lookup yields CDR1 SQVTM and CDR2 ANQGSEA. The ends lost 3 bases at V and 5 bases at J; junction bases unmatched: 1. CDR3 protein: CSVDLAGTGELFF. The CDR3 DNA follows: TGCAGCGTTGACCTAGCGGGGACCGGGGAGCTGTTTTTT.

The sample holds many counts of this clonotype. This sequence joins TRBV7-8 and TRBJ1-2; D perhaps matches TRBD1 (5 bases). Germline lookup yields CDR1 SGHVS and CDR2 FQNEAQ. The CDR3 runs to 13 residues. The germline V and J ends were trimmed by 5 bases and 4 bases, with 11 bases remaining between them. CDR3 sequence reads: CASSPTRGYGYTF. The CDR3, as DNA: TGTGCCAGCAGCCCGACTAGGGGCTATGGCTACACCTTC. The complete variable domain, with remaining parts taken from reference TRBV7-8 and TRBJ1-2, reads GAGVSQSPRYKVAKRGQDVALRCDPISGHVSLFWYQQALGQGPEFLTYFQNEAQLDKSGLPSDRFFAERPEGSVSTLKIQRTQQEDSAVYLCASSPTRGYGYTFGSGTRLTVV.

This clonotype was observed at least ten times. The chain has TRBV7-3 and TRBJ1-1; a weak D match, TRBD1 (6 bases). The CDR3 length is 13 residues. Germline V lookup: CDR1 SGHTA, CDR2 FQGTGA. Deletions cut 5 bases from V and 6 bases from J, with 13 bases between. CDR3 in amino acids: CASSPTGMAEAFF. CDR3 sequence (DNA): TGTGCCAGCAGCCCCACAGGGATGGCTGAAGCTTTCTTT.

By share of the sample, this clonotype is medium-sized. The V and J genes are TRBV18 and TRBJ1-2; D unresolved. The CDR3 loop spans 15 amino acids. Trimming took off 0 bases at V and 4 bases at J, with 12 bases between the two ends. Per the germline V gene, CDR1 is KGHSH and CDR2 is LQKENI. The CDR3 sequence: CASSPPVVGIYGYTF. DNA for the CDR3: TGTGCCAGCTCACCACCGGTGGTCGGAATCTATGGCTACACCTTC.

Judged by abundance, this clonotype is medium-sized. The rearrangement links TRBV3-1 to TRBJ1-5, with a possible D match to TRBD1 (5 bases). Per the germline V gene, CDR1 is LGHDT and CDR2 is YNNKEL (reference sequence). V was shortened by 4 bases and J by 6 bases, with 16 bases between the two germline ends. This CDR3 is built from 15 residues. CDR3 in amino acids: CASSLTTGGSQPQHF. CDR3 coding DNA: TGTGCCAGCAGCCTAACAACCGGGGGGAGTCAGCCCCAGCATTTT.

The rearrangement links TRBV30 to TRBJ2-3; D is possibly TRBD1 or TRBD2 (5 bases each). The V gene's germline CDR1 is GTSNPN and CDR2 SVGIG (reference sequence). The CDR3 spans 15 residues. V was trimmed by 1 base and J by 1 base, leaving 12 bases between them. CDR3 amino acids: CAWSDRDPRTDTQYF. The DNA of the CDR3 is TGTGCCTGGAGTGATAGGGACCCCCGCACAGATACGCAGTATTTT.